Here is one TCR beta chain with its context. Its antigen remains unidentified. The sample holds no much larger clone one base away, and base qualities are not on file. The CDR3, cysteine through phenylalanine, is 12 amino acids long. Only the CDR3 part of the read is kept: 36 bases, read in frame from the first base. V gives up 4 bases and J gives up 8 bases, and the segment between their germline ends measures 11 bases. The data derive from a study of blood T cell repertoires in COVID-19 (dated by TCRdb to the early 2020s). About the investigation overall: The collaborator samples originated in the United States, Italy and Spain and spanned the acute and convalescent phases of COVID-19. Where available, HLA class I and class II types were obtained from metadata supplied by the sample provider rather than from assay-based typing. The prospective study material was composed of cDNA or gDNA derived from T cells, B-cell-depleted T cells, or PBMCs. The repertoires were made available in a free public database intended to serve as a resource for research on the immune response to SARS-CoV-2. A de-identified subject ID, COVID-19 status, age in years and sex were almost always included in the sample metadata. Samples came from the ongoing ImmuneRACE study (first 160 participants) plus 1,254 subjects from 6 global collaborators. The dataset comprised deeply sampled blood TCRbeta repertoires from subjects exposed to, actively infected with, or recovered from COVID-19. Overall results and qualifications from the work: Clinical and demographic metadata were provided uncurated, with the amount varying by source and participant.

The immunoSEQ Assay, a bias-controlled multiplex PCR, was used to amplify TCRbeta CDR3 regions from genomic DNA. As for how the authors treated the data: Within the assay, amplification of reference gene primers was used to estimate how many nucleated cells each sample contained. Sequence reads were collapsed and filtered to measure the absolute abundance of every unique TCRbeta CDR3 rearrangement. For each sample, productive Simpson clonality was calculated as the square root of Simpson's diversity index over productive rearrangements. Held by TCRdb, this immuneACCESS table contains in-frame sequences only and omits some clones. Under half of the omission traces to an unresolved V gene where checked; the cause of the rest is unknown. That table supplies the V and J calls and clone size; D and trimming were determined from the DNA. The sample yields around 150,000 clones; 84% were counted once. 2.2% of the sample lies in the top ten.

Each collaborating institution followed its own protocols to collect whole blood in K2EDTA tubes. For TCRbeta analysis, collaborators shipped samples in one of three forms: frozen whole blood, isolated PBMCs, or DNA extracted from either of those sample types. This chain joins TRBV12-3 or TRBV12-4 to TRBJ2-5; a tentative D call is TRBD2 (5 bases match). This receptor was obtained from a man between 65 and 79 years old with acute or convalescent COVID-19. The sample was peripheral blood. The nucleotides read TGTGCCAGCAGTTCCCTCGGAGGAACCCAGTACTTC. This gives the protein CASSSLGGTQYF.